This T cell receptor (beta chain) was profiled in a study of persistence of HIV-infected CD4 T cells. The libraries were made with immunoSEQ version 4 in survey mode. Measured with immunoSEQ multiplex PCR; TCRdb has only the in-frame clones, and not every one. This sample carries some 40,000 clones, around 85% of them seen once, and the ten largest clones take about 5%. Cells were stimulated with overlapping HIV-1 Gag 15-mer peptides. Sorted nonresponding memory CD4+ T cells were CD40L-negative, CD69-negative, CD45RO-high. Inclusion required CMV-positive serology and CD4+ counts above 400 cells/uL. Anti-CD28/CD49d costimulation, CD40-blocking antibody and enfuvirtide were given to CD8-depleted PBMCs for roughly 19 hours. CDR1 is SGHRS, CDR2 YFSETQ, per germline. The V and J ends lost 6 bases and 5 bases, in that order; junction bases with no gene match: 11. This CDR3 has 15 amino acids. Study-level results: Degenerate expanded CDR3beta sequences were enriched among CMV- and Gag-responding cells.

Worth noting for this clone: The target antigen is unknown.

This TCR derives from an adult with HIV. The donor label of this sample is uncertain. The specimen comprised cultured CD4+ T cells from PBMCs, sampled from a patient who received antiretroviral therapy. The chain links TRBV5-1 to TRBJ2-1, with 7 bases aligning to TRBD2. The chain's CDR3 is CASTPGTTANNEQFF. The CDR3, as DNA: TGCGCCAGCACCCCCGGGACTACCGCCAACAATGAGCAGTTCTTC.